This T cell receptor (beta chain) was sequenced in a study of regulatory T cells. Primers: 52 TRBV forward and 13 TRBJ reverse. Clones were sequenced by immunoSEQ multiplex PCR, and TCRdb holds only the in-frame ones, with some missing. Of over 25,000 clones in the sample, under 95% were seen once. Autoimmunity was present in every CD3G-deficient patient, worse in two. V was trimmed by 6 bases and J by 6 bases, leaving 12 bases between them. This CDR3 has 12 residues. In germline, CDR1 is KGHSH, CDR2 LQKENI. This clone was picked up one time. What it binds is not known. Study observations and caveats: Hydrophobic residues at CDR3 positions 6 and 7 were enriched in conventional CD4+ T cells of CD3G-deficient patients. Patient repertoires had restricted TRB V-J pairs and skewed V and J usage, most in Tregs.

This TCR was sampled from a person aged 18 to 30 with CD3G deficiency. The chain joins TRBV18 to TRBJ2-7; D unresolved. Sequencing input: conventional CD4+ T cells sorted from blood. The CDR3, as DNA: TGTGCCAGCTCCCCCCGAGAAGGCGAGCAGTACTTC. Protein sequence: CASSPREGEQYF. The variable domain in full, with the rest retrieved from reference TRBV18 and TRBJ2-7, is NAGVMQNPRHLVRRRGQEARLRCSPMKGHSHVYWYRQLPEEGLKFMVYLQKENIIDESGMPKERFSAEFPKEGPSILRIQQVVRGDSAAYFCASSPREGEQYFGPGTRLTVT.